The text below deals with one T cell receptor beta chain. The data were obtained in a study of blood T cell repertoires in COVID-19. At the level of the study: Samples representing acute and convalescent COVID-19 were sourced from the United States, Italy and Spain.

In the original analysis: Amplification of reference gene primers was used by the study to estimate nucleated cell counts. Profiling relied on immunoSEQ multiplex PCR, and the TCRdb table lists in-frame clones only, not all of them. The D gene and trimming were derived from the DNA, and the V and J assignments and clone size from that table. There are 140,000 to 150,000 clones in the sample; around nine tenths occur only once, and roughly 1.6% lies in the top ten. The sequenced material came from peripheral blood. The sequence derives from a woman aged 50 to 60 with acute or convalescent COVID-19.

The CDR3 sequence: CSVDPGADTQYF. In nucleotides, the CDR3 is TGCAGCGTTGACCCAGGGGCAGATACGCAGTATTTT. The V gene is TRBV29-1, the J gene TRBJ2-3; maybe TRBD1 (6 bases). The V end lost 3 bases, the J end lost 4 bases, and 8 bases lay between the germline ends. Germline CDR1 SQVTM, CDR2 ANQGSEA. CDR3 length: 12 amino acids.